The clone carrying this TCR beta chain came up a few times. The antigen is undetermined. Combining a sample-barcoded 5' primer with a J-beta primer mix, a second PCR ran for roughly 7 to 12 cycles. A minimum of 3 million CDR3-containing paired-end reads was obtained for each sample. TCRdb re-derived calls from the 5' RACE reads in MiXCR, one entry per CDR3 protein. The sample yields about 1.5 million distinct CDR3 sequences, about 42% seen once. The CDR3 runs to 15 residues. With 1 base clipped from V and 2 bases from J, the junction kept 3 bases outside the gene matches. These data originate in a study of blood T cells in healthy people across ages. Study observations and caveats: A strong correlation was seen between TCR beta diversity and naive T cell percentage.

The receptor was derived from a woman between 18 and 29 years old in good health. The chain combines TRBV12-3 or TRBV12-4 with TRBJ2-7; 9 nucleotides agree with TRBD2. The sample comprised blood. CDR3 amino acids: CASSLGGLATYEQYF. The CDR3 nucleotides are TGTGCCAGCAGTTTAGGGGGACTAGCCACCTACGAGCAGTACTTC.